These T cell receptor beta chains were read from a single sample in a study of T cell repertoires in urothelial bladder cancer. TCRdb's copy holds only in-frame clones and misses some; the assay was immunoSEQ multiplex PCR. This table holds 8,500 to 13,000 clones, about 63% found once. Sample: tumor-infiltrating cells from bladder cancer. The receptor set was obtained from a human donor with a benign inflammatory bladder lesion. CDR3s include the opening cysteine and the closing phenylalanine or tryptophan. A D gene is named only where the DNA matches it firmly. Where a row states a size, it is once, few, many or the class of an expanded clone; other rows omit it.

clone size	V gene	D gene	J gene	CDR3 protein	CDR3 DNA
.	TRBV11-3	.	TRBJ2-3	CASSLGAPTDTQYF	TGTGCCAGCAGCTTAGGGGCCCCAACAGATACGCAGTATTTT
.	TRBV4-1	.	TRBJ1-1	CASSQADRPTAFF	TGCGCCAGCAGCCAAGCAGACCGGCCGACGGCTTTCTTT
few	TRBV28	.	TRBJ2-7	CASSSQRGITYEQYF	TGTGCCAGCAGTTCACAAAGGGGGATCACCTACGAGCAGTACTTC
few	TRBV4-1	.	TRBJ1-5	CASSQDSIGGRNQPQHF	TGCGCCAGCAGCCAAGATTCCATCGGGGGACGAAATCAGCCCCAGCATTTT
few	TRBV7-7	TRBD1	TRBJ2-5	CASSTGTAFVETQYF	TGTGCCAGCAGCACCGGGACAGCGTTCGTAGAGACCCAGTACTTC
.	TRBV7-2	.	TRBJ2-2	CASSFSVNTGELFF	TGTGCCAGCAGCTTTTCGGTGAACACCGGGGAGCTGTTTTTT
.	TRBV7-6	.	TRBJ2-5	CASSATGPKETQYF	TGTGCCAGCAGCGCCACGGGACCGAAAGAGACCCAGTACTTC
.	TRBV5-1	.	TRBJ2-1	CASRGATSSYNEQFF	TGCGCCAGCAGGGGGGCAACTAGCTCCTACAATGAGCAGTTCTTC
.	TRBV6-5	.	TRBJ2-7	CASSYQSPSSYEQYF	TGTGCCAGCAGTTACCAATCCCCAAGCTCCTACGAGCAGTACTTC
few	TRBV7-9	.	TRBJ1-4	CASSLAYTGLEELFF	TGTGCCAGCAGCTTAGCGTATACAGGTTTGGAGGAACTGTTTTTT
.	TRBV10-3	.	TRBJ2-7	CAIGSGAQGSYEQYF	TGTGCCATCGGCTCGGGGGCCCAGGGATCCTACGAGCAGTACTTC
.	TRBV7-9	TRBD1	TRBJ1-2	CASSTSDRGYGYTF	TGTGCCAGCAGCACATCGGACAGGGGCTATGGCTACACCTTC
.	TRBV20-1	.	TRBJ1-1	CSASNEAFF	TGCAGTGCTAGCAACGAGGCTTTCTTT
.	TRBV27	.	TRBJ1-5	CASSLIGRNQPQHF	TGTGCCAGCAGTTTAATAGGGAGGAATCAGCCCCAGCATTTT
.	TRBV19	TRBD1	TRBJ1-2	CASSAPFEGQGDGYTF	TGTGCCAGTAGTGCCCCTTTTGAGGGACAGGGGGATGGCTACACCTTC
.	TRBV10-3	.	TRBJ1-2	CAISESAGADGYTF	TGTGCCATCAGTGAGTCGGCGGGGGCAGATGGCTACACCTTC
.	TRBV6-5	TRBD2	TRBJ2-5	CASSYRGAGRETQYF	TGTGCCAGCAGTTACCGAGGGGCCGGGAGGGAGACCCAGTACTTC
few	TRBV11-2	.	TRBJ2-7	CASSAYEQYF	TGTGCCAGCAGCGCTTACGAGCAGTACTTC
.	TRBV12-1	.	TRBJ2-7	CASSFGPGTQPYEQYF	.
.	TRBV18	TRBD1	TRBJ1-5	CASSRQGADQPQHF	TGTGCCAGCTCGCGACAGGGGGCTGATCAGCCCCAGCATTTT
.	TRBV29-1	.	TRBJ1-1	CSGGGGGMDTEAFF	TGCAGCGGAGGGGGGGGTGGTATGGACACTGAAGCTTTCTTT
.	TRBV18	.	TRBJ1-1	CASSPGRDGRAFF	TGTGCCAGCTCACCCGGCCGGGACGGGCGGGCTTTCTTT
once	TRBV7-8	TRBD1	TRBJ2-2	CASSFTTGPGELFF	TGTGCCAGCAGCTTTACGACAGGGCCCGGGGAGCTGTTTTTT
.	TRBV9	.	TRBJ1-2	CASSTQGNYGYTF	TGTGCCAGCAGTACACAGGGAAACTATGGCTACACCTTC
.	TRBV6-1	.	TRBJ2-2	CASSLSTGELFF	TGTGCCAGCAGCCTCAGCACCGGGGAGCTGTTTTTT
.	TRBV7-8	TRBD2	TRBJ2-1	CASSPGGGYNEQFF	TGTGCCAGCAGCCCCGGGGGGGGCTACAATGAGCAGTTCTTC
.	TRBV18	.	TRBJ2-5	CASSPPRSPRTREAETQYF	TGTGCCAGCTCACCACCCCGTTCCCCCAGGACCCGGGAAGCAGAGACCCAGTACTTC
.	TRBV19	.	TRBJ2-2	CASTYGGETGELFF	TGTGCCAGTACCTATGGCGGCGAGACCGGGGAGCTGTTTTTT
.	TRBV11-2	.	TRBJ1-2	CASSLVLQGGKGYTF	TGTGCCAGCAGCTTAGTCCTACAGGGAGGGAAGGGCTACACCTTC
.	TRBV19	.	TRBJ2-2	CASSIYRVGTGELFF	TGTGCCAGTAGTATATACAGGGTAGGCACCGGGGAGCTGTTTTTT
.	TRBV11-2	.	TRBJ2-7	CASSFRRYEQYF	TGTGCCAGCAGCTTTAGGCGCTACGAGCAGTACTTC
.	TRBV9	.	TRBJ2-1	CASSVALVYNEQFF	TGTGCCAGCAGCGTAGCTTTGGTTTACAATGAGCAGTTCTTC